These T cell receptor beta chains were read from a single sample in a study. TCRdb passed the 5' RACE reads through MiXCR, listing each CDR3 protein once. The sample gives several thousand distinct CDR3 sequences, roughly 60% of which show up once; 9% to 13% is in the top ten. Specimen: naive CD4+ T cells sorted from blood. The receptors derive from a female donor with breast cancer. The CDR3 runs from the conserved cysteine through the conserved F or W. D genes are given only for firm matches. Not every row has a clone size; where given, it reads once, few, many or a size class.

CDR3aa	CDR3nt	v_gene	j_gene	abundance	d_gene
CSAPAVAADTQYF	TGCAGTGCTCCAGCGGTAGCGGCAGATACGCAGTATTTT	TRBV20-1	TRBJ2-3	.	.
CASSLGAGVAFF	TGTGCCAGCAGCTTAGGGGCAGGCGTAGCTTTCTTT	TRBV7-2	TRBJ1-1	few	.
CASRKNLAGKYEQYF	TGTGCCAGCAGAAAAAACCTAGCGGGGAAATACGAGCAGTACTTC	TRBV7-2	TRBJ2-7	.	TRBD2
CASSLWGDQPQHF	TGTGCCAGCAGCTTATGGGGGGATCAGCCCCAGCATTTT	TRBV7-2	TRBJ1-5	.	.
CSAGRGLVETQYF	TGCAGTGCGGGCAGGGGGCTCGTAGAGACCCAGTACTTC	TRBV20-1	TRBJ2-5	few	TRBD1
CASSYQSSGNTIYF	TGTGCCAGCAGTTATCAATCTTCGGGAAACACCATATATTTT	TRBV6-5	TRBJ1-3	.	.
CASSLETSGFNEQFF	TGTGCCAGCAGTCTCGAGACTAGCGGCTTCAATGAGCAGTTCTTC	TRBV28	TRBJ2-1	.	TRBD2
CASAATRSTDTQYF	TGCGCCAGCGCGGCTACTCGCTCCACAGATACGCAGTATTTT	TRBV5-1	TRBJ2-3	.	.
CASSRLDGGMGFF	TGTGCCAGCAGCAGGCTGGACGGTGGGATGGGGTTCTTC	TRBV13	TRBJ2-1	.	.
CASSRGQGMGYTF	TGTGCCAGCAGCAGGGGACAGGGAATGGGCTACACCTTC	TRBV25-1	TRBJ1-2	few	TRBD1
CAWSWGQGGGYTF	TGTGCCTGGAGTTGGGGACAGGGCGGTGGCTACACCTTC	TRBV30	TRBJ1-2	few	TRBD1
CSARAQGARGNQPQHF	TGCAGTGCTAGGGCACAGGGGGCGCGGGGCAATCAGCCCCAGCATTTT	TRBV20-1	TRBJ1-5	few	TRBD1
CSGARTINTEAFF	TGCAGCGGCGCTAGAACCATAAACACTGAAGCTTTCTTT	TRBV29-1	TRBJ1-1	.	.
CSYPPSGRSQETQYF	TGCAGTTACCCTCCTAGCGGCCGATCCCAAGAGACCCAGTACTTC	TRBV20-1	TRBJ2-5	.	TRBD2
CASSLGQSTDTQYF	TGTGCCAGCAGCTTGGGACAGTCCACAGATACGCAGTATTTT	TRBV7-9	TRBJ2-3	.	TRBD1
CASIRDWGGLNTEAFF	TGTGCCAGCATCAGAGATTGGGGGGGCTTGAACACTGAAGCTTTCTTT	TRBV12-3/TRBV12-4	TRBJ1-1	.	.
CASSQEGLLANEQFF	TGCGCCAGCAGCCAAGAAGGGTTGTTGGCCAATGAGCAGTTCTTC	TRBV4-3	TRBJ2-1	.	.
CASSPGGVLYEQYF	TGCGCCAGCAGCCCCGGAGGGGTCCTCTACGAGCAGTACTTC	TRBV5-1	TRBJ2-7	.	.
CASNSRDNYNEQFF	TGTGCCAGCAACTCCCGGGACAACTACAATGAGCAGTTCTTC	TRBV7-2	TRBJ2-1	.	.
CASSLAPPGQVDTEAFF	TGTGCCAGCAGCTTAGCCCCACCGGGACAGGTGGACACTGAAGCTTTCTTT	TRBV7-6	TRBJ1-1	.	TRBD1
CSVQDSYEQYF	TGCAGCGTACAGGACTCCTACGAGCAGTACTTC	TRBV29-1	TRBJ2-7	.	.
CSGSLRREETQYF	TGCAGCGGATCACTCCGGCGGGAAGAGACCCAGTACTTC	TRBV20-1	TRBJ2-5	.	.